The following is a TCR beta chain sequence with its context. It lacks a known antigen. No qualities accompany the bases; no much larger clone lies one base away. Sample time point, as interpreted from the label and publication: patch test 2, 6 weeks after DPC sensitization. Per the publication, the treatment or condition label means: therapeutic diphenylcyclopropenone sensitization with weekly scalp DPC. At each patch-test visit, blood was drawn before the patch test was applied. To be eligible, patients had to be aged 18 to 70, diagnosed with alopecia and judged suitable for DPC therapy, while pregnant patients were excluded. Total RNA was extracted from unfractionated whole blood that had been collected in Tempus Blood RNA tubes. The data originate from a study of human T cells and chemical hapten exposure (dated by TCRdb to the early 2020s). Concerning the study at large: For sensitization, 2% DPC in acetone was applied to a roughly 2 cm by roughly 2 cm area of upper inner arm skin. Throughout the study period of about 25 weeks, patients also received therapeutic DPC doses to the scalp every week. Patch testing was performed on the upper back with Finn chambers containing 0.01% DPC, and the patch tests were scored after 6 days according to International Contact Dermatitis Research Group standards. Alopecia areata with under or over 50% scalp involvement, alopecia totalis and alopecia universalis were represented in the patient cohort, which was mostly female. The libraries were sequenced as a pool, and the TCR yield per sample differed mostly because of small variations in library volumes within the pool. Peripheral blood TCR repertoire changes were tracked in vivo in alopecia patients during primary and secondary sensitization to the hapten diphenylcyclopropenone (DPC). Blood samples were taken from patients before sensitization (week 0) and then at 2, 6 and about 24 weeks after DPC sensitization. For TCR sequencing, blood came from approximately 29 alopecia patients at anywhere from one to four time points (pre-sensitization, 2, 6 and 24 weeks). Overall results and qualifications from the work: The number of PT1 expanded TCRs positively correlated with patch test score, significant at thresholds 8, 16 and 32 but not 4. No change with DPC sensitization was found in the number of TCRs above 1 in 1000 frequency, and no evidence of global repertoire structure alterations was found. Expanded TCRs formed significantly more large CDR3 similarity clusters than pre-sensitization or healthy control sets, consistent with antigen-driven responses. Repeated subsampling changed both the strength of the expansion versus patch-test correlation and the threshold at which the correlation became significant. Alopecia, a presumed autoimmune disease, was present in all patients, so the immune response of the patients might differ from that of healthy individuals.

The cysteine opens and the phenylalanine closes a CDR3 of 15 amino acids. Only the CDR3 DNA stays, 45 bases, in frame from base 1. CDR1 is given as MNHEY and CDR2 as SMNVEV, both from the germline V gene (reference sequence). The junction shows trimming of 6 bases on V and 5 bases on J, and the gene matches do not reach 10 bases of it. Receptor libraries were prepared by RACE. The run used a NextSeq 500. During library preparation, unique molecular identifiers were attached to individual cDNA molecules so that TCRs could be counted in a quantitative, reproducible way. Each blood RNA sample was used to sequence both TCR alpha and TCR beta chains. As for the authors' bioinformatics: The median number of TCRs per sample was 95,638, ranging from about 20,000 to 750,000. The Decombinator software suite was used to annotate V, J and CDR3 in the TCR reads. To make PS versus PT1 abundance plots, every sample was subsampled to the same number of TCRs (28,000). Expanded TCRs were defined as absent before sensitization and observed at least eight times at the 2-week time point. The public reads were quality trimmed at Q25 with fastp and then assembled into clones with MiXCR by TCRdb, keeping productive beta chains. Rows with one shared CDR3 protein collapse into an entry with the most common genes and DNA. None of the V and J calls come from the authors' own analysis; TCRdb made them. Present in this sample are about 380,000 distinct CDR3 sequences, about 6.3% of which were seen just once. The ten largest clones represent less than 6.5% of the sample.

This clonotype was obtained from a woman younger than 30 with alopecia areata. Some clones in this sample may be carry-over from other donors' samples. Recombination connected TRBV27 to TRBJ2-7; 10 nucleotides in the junction match TRBD1. The specimen comprised whole blood, sampled in connection with sensitization to the hapten diphenylcyclopropenone (DPC). The CDR3 corresponds to CASSNTGTGDHEQYF. The nucleotide sequence is TGTGCCAGCAGCAACACCGGGACAGGGGACCACGAGCAGTACTTC.